This T cell receptor (beta chain) was profiled in a study of T cells in Graves' hyperthyroidism and ophthalmopathy. RNA transcripts served as the template for amplifying TCR beta CDR3 regions. A first-round RT-PCR of the TCR CDR3 used the HTBI primer set. TCRdb passed the multiplex PCR reads through MiXCR, listing each CDR3 protein once. Among roughly 290,000 distinct CDR3 sequences listed, about 13% were seen once. Ten or more counts support this clonotype. Those with hyperthyroidism were 18 to 65 years old, newly diagnosed, and ill for under 2 months. The receptor was derived from a woman aged 40 to 49 with Graves' hyperthyroidism. Sequences were obtained from blood.

CDR3: CATSRDRQGGEDTEAFF. CDR3 sequence (DNA): TGTGCCACCAGCAGAGATCGACAGGGAGGGGAGGACACTGAAGCTTTCTTT. The rearrangement links TRBV15 to TRBJ1-1, with 7 positions matching TRBD1. This CDR3 has 17 amino acids. The germline gives CDR1 LNHNV, CDR2 YYDKDF (reference sequence). The V gene end was trimmed by 0 bases and the J gene end by 3 bases; junction bases not matched to a gene: 10.